The T cell receptor (beta chain) described here comes from a study of preoperative IRX-2 immunotherapy in early breast cancer. The CDR3 is made up of 15 amino acids. Germline CDR1 KGHSH, CDR2 LQKENI. The V gene lost 4 bases and the J gene lost 3 bases, with 15 bases spanning the gap. Clones were read by immunoSEQ multiplex PCR, and TCRdb kept only the in-frame ones, dropping some. The sample has about 67,000 clones, approximately 94% seen once; the top ten hold roughly 1.5%. Treatment given: preoperative locoregional IRX-2 cytokine immunotherapy. Patients received preoperative, locoregional IRX-2 cytokine immunotherapy in a phase Ib study.

The sample was taken from a patient treated with IRX-2 immunotherapy. This receptor was obtained from a human donor with breast cancer. The chain employs TRBV18 and TRBJ1-2; D is undetermined. The CDR3: CASSLKASGDYGYTF. CDR3 bases: TGTGCCAGCTCACTGAAGGCGAGTGGGGACTATGGCTACACCTTC.